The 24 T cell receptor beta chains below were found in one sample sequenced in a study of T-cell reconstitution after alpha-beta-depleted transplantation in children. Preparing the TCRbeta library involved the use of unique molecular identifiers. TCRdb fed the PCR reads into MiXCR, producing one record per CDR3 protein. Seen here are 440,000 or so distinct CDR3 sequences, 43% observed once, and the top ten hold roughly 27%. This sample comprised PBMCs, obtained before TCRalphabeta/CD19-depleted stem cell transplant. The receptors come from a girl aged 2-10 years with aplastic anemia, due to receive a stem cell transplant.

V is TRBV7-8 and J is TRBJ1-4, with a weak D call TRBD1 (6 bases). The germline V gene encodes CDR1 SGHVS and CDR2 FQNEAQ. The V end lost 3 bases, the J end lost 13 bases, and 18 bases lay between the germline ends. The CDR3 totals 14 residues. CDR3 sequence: CASSFEKGGQPLFF. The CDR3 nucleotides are TGTGCCAGCAGCTTCGAAAAGGGGGGGCAGCCACTGTTTTTT. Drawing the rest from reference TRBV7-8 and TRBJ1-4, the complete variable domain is GAGVSQSPRYKVAKRGQDVALRCDPISGHVSLFWYQQALGQGPEFLTYFQNEAQLDKSGLPSDRFFAERPEGSVSTLKIQRTQQEDSAVYLCASSFEKGGQPLFFGSGTQLSVL.

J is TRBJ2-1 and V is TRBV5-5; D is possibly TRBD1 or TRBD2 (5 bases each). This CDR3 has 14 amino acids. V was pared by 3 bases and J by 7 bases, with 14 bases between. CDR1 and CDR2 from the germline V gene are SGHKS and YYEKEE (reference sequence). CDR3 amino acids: CASSSRWGMNEQFF. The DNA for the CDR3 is TGTGCCAGCAGCTCACGATGGGGGATGAATGAGCAGTTCTTC.

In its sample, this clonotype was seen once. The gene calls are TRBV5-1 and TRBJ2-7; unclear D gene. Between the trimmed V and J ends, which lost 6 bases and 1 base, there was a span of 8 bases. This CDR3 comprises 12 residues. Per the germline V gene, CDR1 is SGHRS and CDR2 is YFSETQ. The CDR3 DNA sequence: TGCGCCAGCATGGCGGAGTCCTACGAGCAGTACTTC. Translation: CASMAESYEQYF.

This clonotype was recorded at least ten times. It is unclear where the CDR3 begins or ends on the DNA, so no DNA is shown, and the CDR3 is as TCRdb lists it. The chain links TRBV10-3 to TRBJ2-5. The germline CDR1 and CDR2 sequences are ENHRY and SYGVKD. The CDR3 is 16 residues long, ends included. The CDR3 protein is CAISTSVGTYQETQYF.

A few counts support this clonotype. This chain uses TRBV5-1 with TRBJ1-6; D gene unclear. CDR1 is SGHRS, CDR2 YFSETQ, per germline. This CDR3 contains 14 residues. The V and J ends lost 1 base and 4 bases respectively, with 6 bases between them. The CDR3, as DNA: TGCGCCAGCAGCTTGTGGGGATATAATTCACCCCTCCACTTT. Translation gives CASSLWGYNSPLHF.

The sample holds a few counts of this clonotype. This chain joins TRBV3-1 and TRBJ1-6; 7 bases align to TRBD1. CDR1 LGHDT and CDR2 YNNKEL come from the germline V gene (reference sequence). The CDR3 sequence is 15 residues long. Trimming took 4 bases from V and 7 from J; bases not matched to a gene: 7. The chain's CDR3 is CASSPGGTVNSPLHF. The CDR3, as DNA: TGTGCCAGCAGCCCCGGCGGGACAGTCAATTCACCCCTCCACTTT.

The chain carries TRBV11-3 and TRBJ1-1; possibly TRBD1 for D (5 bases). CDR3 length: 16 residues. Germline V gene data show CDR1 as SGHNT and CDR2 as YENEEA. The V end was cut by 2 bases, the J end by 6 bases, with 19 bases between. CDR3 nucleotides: TGTGCCAGCAGCTTATTCGGAGACCCCTTCAGGGCTGAAGCTTTCTTT. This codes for CASSLFGDPFRAEAFF.

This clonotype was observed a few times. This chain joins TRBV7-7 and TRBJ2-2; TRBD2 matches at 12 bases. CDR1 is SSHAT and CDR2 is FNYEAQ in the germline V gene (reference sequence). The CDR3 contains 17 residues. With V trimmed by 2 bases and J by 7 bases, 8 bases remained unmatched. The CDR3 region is CASSLRLAGVGDGELFF. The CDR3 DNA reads TGTGCCAGCAGCTTAAGACTAGCGGGAGTCGGGGACGGGGAGCTGTTTTTT.

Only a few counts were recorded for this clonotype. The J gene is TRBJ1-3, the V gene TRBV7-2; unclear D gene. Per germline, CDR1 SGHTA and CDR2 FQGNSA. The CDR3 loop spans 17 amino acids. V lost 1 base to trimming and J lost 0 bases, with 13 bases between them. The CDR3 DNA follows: TGTGCCAGCAGCTTAGGCCCGCCGGGAAACTCTGGAAACACCATATATTTT. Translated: CASSLGPPGNSGNTIYF.

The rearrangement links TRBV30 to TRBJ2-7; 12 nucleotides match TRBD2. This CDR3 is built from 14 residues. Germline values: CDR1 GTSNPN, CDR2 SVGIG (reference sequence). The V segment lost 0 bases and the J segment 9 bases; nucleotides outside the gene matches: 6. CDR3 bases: TGTGCCTGGAGTGTGACTAGCGGGAGTTATGGGCAGTACTTC. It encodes CAWSVTSGSYGQYF.

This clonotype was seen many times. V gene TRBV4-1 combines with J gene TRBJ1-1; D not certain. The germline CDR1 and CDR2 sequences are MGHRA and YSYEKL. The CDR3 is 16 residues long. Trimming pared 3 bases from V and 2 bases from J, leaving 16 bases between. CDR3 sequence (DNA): TGCGCCAGCAGCCACGGACCAAAGACGGGTAACACTGAAGCTTTCTTT. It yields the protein CASSHGPKTGNTEAFF.

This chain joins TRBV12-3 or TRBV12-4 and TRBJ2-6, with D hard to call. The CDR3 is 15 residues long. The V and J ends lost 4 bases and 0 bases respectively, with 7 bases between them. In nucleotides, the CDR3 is TGTGCCAGCAGTTACCAATACTCTGGGGCCAACGTCCTGACTTTC. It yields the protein CASSYQYSGANVLTF.

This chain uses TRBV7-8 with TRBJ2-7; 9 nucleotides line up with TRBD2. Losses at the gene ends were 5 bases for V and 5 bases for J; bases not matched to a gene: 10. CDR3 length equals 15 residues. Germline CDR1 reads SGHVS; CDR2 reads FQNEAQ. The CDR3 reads CASSPKGLASNEQYF. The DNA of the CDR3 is TGTGCCAGCAGCCCAAAGGGACTAGCCAGTAACGAGCAGTACTTC.

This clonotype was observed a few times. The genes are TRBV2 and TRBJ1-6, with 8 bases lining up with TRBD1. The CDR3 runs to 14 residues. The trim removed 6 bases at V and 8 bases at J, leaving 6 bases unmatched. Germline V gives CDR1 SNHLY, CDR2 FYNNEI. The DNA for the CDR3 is TGTGCCAGCAGATCCGGGACAGGCTATTCACCCCTCCACTTT. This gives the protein CASRSGTGYSPLHF.

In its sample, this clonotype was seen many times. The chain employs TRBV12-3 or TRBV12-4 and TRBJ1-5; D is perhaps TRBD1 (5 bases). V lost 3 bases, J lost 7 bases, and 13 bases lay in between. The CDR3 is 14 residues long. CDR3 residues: CASSLVGAVQPQHF. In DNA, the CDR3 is TGTGCCAGCAGTTTGGTAGGGGCAGTACAGCCCCAGCATTTT.

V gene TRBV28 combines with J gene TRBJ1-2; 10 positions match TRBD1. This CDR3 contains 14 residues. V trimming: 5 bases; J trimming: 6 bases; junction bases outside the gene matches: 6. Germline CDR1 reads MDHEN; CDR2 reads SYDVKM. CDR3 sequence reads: CASSPPTGGNGYTF. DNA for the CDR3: TGTGCCAGCAGTCCCCCGACAGGGGGCAATGGCTACACCTTC.

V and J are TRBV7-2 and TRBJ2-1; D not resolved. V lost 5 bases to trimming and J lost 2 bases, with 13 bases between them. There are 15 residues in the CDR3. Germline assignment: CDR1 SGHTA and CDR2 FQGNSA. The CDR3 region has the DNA TGTGCCAGCAGCCTCTACCGTCCCCCCTACAATGAGCAGTTCTTC. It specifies CASSLYRPPYNEQFF.

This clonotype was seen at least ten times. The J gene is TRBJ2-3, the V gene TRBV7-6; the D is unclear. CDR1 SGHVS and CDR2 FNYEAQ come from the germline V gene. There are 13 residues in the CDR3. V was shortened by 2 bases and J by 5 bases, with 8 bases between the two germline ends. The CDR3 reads CASSLMQIDTQYF. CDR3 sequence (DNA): TGTGCCAGCAGCTTAATGCAAATAGATACGCAGTATTTT.

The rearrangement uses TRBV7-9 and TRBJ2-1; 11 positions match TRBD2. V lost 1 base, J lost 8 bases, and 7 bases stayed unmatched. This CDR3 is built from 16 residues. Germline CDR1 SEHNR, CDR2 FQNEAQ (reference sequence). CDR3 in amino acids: CASSLDFLAGGDEQFF. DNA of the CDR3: TGTGCCAGCAGCTTAGATTTCCTAGCGGGAGGAGATGAGCAGTTCTTC.

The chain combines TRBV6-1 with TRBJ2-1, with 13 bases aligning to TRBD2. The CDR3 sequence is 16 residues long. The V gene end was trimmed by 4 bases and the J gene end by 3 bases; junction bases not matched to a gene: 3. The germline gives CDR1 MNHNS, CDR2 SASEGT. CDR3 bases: TGTGCCAGCAGTGTGGGACTAGCGGGGTACTACAATGAGCAGTTCTTC. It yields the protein CASSVGLAGYYNEQFF.

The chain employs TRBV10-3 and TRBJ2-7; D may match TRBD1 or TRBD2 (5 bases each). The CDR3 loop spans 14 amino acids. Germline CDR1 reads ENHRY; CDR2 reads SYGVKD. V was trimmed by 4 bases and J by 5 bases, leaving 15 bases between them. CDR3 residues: CAISGGTGPHEQYF. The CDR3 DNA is TGTGCCATCAGTGGGGGGACGGGACCGCACGAGCAGTACTTC.

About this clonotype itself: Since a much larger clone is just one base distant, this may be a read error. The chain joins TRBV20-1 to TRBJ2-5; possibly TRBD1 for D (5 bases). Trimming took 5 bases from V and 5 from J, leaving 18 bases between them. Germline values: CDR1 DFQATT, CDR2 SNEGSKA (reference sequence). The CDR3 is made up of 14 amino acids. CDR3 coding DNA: TGCAGTGCTCCCCAGGTCAGAAAGGGGGAGACCCAGTACTTC. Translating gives CSAPQVRKGETQYF.

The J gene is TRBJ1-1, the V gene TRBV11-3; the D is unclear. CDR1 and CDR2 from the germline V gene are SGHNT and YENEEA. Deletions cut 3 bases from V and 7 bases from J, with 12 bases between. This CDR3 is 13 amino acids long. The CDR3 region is CASSLMTAVEAFF. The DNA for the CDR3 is TGTGCCAGCAGCTTGATGACGGCGGTTGAAGCTTTCTTT.

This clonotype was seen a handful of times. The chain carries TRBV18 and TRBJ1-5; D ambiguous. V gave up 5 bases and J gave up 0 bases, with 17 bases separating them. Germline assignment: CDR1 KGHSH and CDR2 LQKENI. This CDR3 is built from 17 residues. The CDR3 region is CASSTDNSPYSNQPQHF. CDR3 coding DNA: TGTGCCAGCTCAACCGACAACTCCCCCTATAGCAATCAGCCCCAGCATTTT.